One and the same sample provided the 27 T cell receptor beta chains below, sequenced in a study of T cell responses to AZD1222 COVID-19 vaccine. Sequencing used immunoSEQ multiplex PCR; TCRdb keeps in-frame clones, though not all of them. The repertoire holds approximately 140,000 clones, with 85% to 95% as singletons. The sample here was peripheral blood, taken on day 0 of AZD1222 vaccination. The receptors here all came from an adult in good health.

V gene TRBV5-5 combines with J gene TRBJ2-7; D gene unclear. Trimming took 2 bases from V and 8 from J, leaving 11 bases between them. From germline, CDR1 is SGHKS and CDR2 YYEKEE (reference sequence). The CDR3 runs 12 residues. As DNA, the CDR3 is TGTGCCAGCAGCTTAGCCCTCCGGCAGCAGTACTTC. Its protein is CASSLALRQQYF.

Here the CDR3 reads CAFYLSGYEQYF. The CDR3 DNA sequence: TGTGCCTTCTACCTTAGCGGCTACGAGCAGTACTTC. This chain connects TRBV30 to TRBJ2-7; weak D call: TRBD2 (6 bases). The length of the CDR3 is 12 residues. The germline gives CDR1 GTSNPN, CDR2 SVGIG (reference sequence). V was shortened by 7 bases and J by 3 bases, with 13 bases between the two germline ends.

The V call is TRBV14, the J call TRBJ2-1; the match to TRBD1 covers 9 bases. CDR1 is SGHDN and CDR2 is FVKESK in the germline V gene. This CDR3 region has 15 residues. The ends lost 2 bases at V and 7 bases at J; junction bases unmatched: 6. CDR3 in amino acids: CASSQLGQGRNEQFF. CDR3 coding DNA: TGTGCCAGCAGCCAACTCGGACAGGGGCGGAATGAGCAGTTCTTC.

The chain uses TRBV6-2 or TRBV6-3 and TRBJ1-5, with 7 bases aligning to TRBD1. The length of the CDR3 is 13 residues. V lost 6 bases to trimming and J lost 4 bases; unmatched junction nucleotides: 3. CDR1 MNHEY and CDR2 SVGEGT come from the germline V gene. The CDR3, as DNA: TGTGCCAGCAGCGGGACAGCTAATCAGCCCCAGCATTTT. The encoded protein is CASSGTANQPQHF.

V gene TRBV7-2 combines with J gene TRBJ2-7; D perhaps matches TRBD2 (6 bases). Trimming took off 5 bases at V and 4 bases at J, with 18 bases between the two ends. CDR1 SGHTA and CDR2 FQGNSA come from the germline V gene. The CDR3 contains 15 residues. CDR3 bases: TGTGCCAGCAGCCTGAATGGAGCGGGTGGGTACGAGCAGTACTTC. Translation gives CASSLNGAGGYEQYF.

This clone has just a few counts. The chain employs TRBV6-1 and TRBJ1-1; D gene ambiguous. From germline, CDR1 is MNHNS and CDR2 SASEGT. The CDR3 covers 14 residues. The V end lost 1 base, the J end lost 4 bases, and 10 bases lay between the germline ends. In DNA, the CDR3 is TGTGCCAGCAGTGAAGGGCAAAACCCCACTGAAGCTTTCTTT. Translation: CASSEGQNPTEAFF.

The gene calls are TRBV11-2 and TRBJ2-7; 9 bases fit TRBD2. In germline, CDR1 is SGHAT, CDR2 FQNNGV. J was trimmed by 0 bases and V by 5 bases; bases with no gene match: 8. The length of the CDR3 is 16 residues. CDR3 amino acids: CASSHGLARSSYEQYF. The DNA for the CDR3 is TGTGCCAGCAGCCACGGACTAGCGAGGAGCTCCTACGAGCAGTACTTC. The full variable domain, with the rest looked up from reference TRBV11-2 and TRBJ2-7, is EAGVAQSPRYKIIEKRQSVAFWCNPISGHATLYWYQQILGQGPKLLIQFQNNGVVDDSQLPKDRFSAERLKGVDSTLKIQPAKLEDSAVYLCASSHGLARSSYEQYFGPGTRLTVT.

This chain connects TRBV2 to TRBJ1-5, with a tentative D call TRBD1 (5 bases). The V and J ends lost 7 bases and 9 bases respectively, with 19 bases between them. The CDR3 runs 14 residues. Germline loops: CDR1 SNHLY, CDR2 FYNNEI. The CDR3 nucleotides read TGTGCCAGCACCCGGACACGATCGGCGGGGCCCCAGCATTTT. As protein: CASTRTRSAGPQHF.

The CDR3 loop is CASSGTVYGYTF. The CDR3 nucleotides are TGTGCCAGCTCCGGGACAGTCTATGGCTACACCTTC. The chain has TRBV2 and TRBJ1-2; 7 positions agree with TRBD1. V shed 8 bases, J shed 4 bases, and the junction held 4 bases outside the gene matches. The CDR3 sequence is 12 residues long. CDR1 and CDR2 (germline): SNHLY, FYNNEI.

This rearrangement joins TRBV4-3 to TRBJ1-4; the D is unclear. The V gene's germline CDR1 is LGHNA and CDR2 YSLEER. The V end was cut by 2 bases, the J end by 4 bases, with 14 bases between. The CDR3 is 16 residues long. The CDR3 is CASSQRMDDHNEKLFF. In DNA, the CDR3 is TGCGCCAGCAGCCAAAGGATGGATGACCATAATGAAAAACTGTTTTTT.

The J gene is TRBJ2-3, the V gene TRBV7-2; D unclear. The CDR3 is 14 amino acids. Germline CDR1 and CDR2: SGHTA and FQGNSA. V was trimmed by 5 bases and J by 0 bases, leaving 9 bases between them. CDR3 amino acids: CASSPSGSTDTQYF. The CDR3 coding sequence is TGTGCCAGCAGCCCGTCCGGAAGCACAGATACGCAGTATTTT.

This clone appeared once. The chain recombines TRBV7-2 with TRBJ2-7; D might be TRBD2 (6 bases). Trimming stripped 2 bases from V and 1 base from J, with 9 bases between. The CDR3 covers 14 residues. CDR1 is SGHTA and CDR2 is FQGNSA in the germline V gene. CDR3 protein: CASSLLAGSYEQYF. CDR3 sequence (DNA): TGTGCCAGCAGCTTACTTGCGGGGTCCTACGAGCAGTACTTC.

The V call is TRBV9, the J call TRBJ2-3; 7 bases agree with TRBD2. Germline CDR1 is SGDLS and CDR2 is YYNGEE. V was pared by 0 bases and J by 1 base, with 2 bases of the junction left unmatched. CDR3 length: 15 amino acids. DNA of the CDR3: TGTGCCAGCAGCGTAGGGAGCGGGGGCACAGATACGCAGTATTTT. Protein sequence: CASSVGSGGTDTQYF.

In nucleotides, the CDR3 is TGTGCCAGCAGCCCACCCCGGACAGATGGCTACACCTTC. Protein sequence: CASSPPRTDGYTF. This chain links TRBV12-3 or TRBV12-4 with TRBJ1-2, with a possible D match to TRBD1 (6 bases). V was pared by 6 bases and J by 6 bases, with 14 bases between. The CDR3 contains 13 residues.

This sequence joins TRBV12-3 or TRBV12-4 and TRBJ2-7; no clear D. Trimming removed 6 bases from V and 3 bases from J, with 6 bases in between. The CDR3 runs 11 residues. The CDR3, as DNA: TGTGCCAGCAGCCTAGGCTACGAGCAGTACTTC. Its translation is CASSLGYEQYF.

The chain uses TRBV27 and TRBJ1-5; D unresolved. V was pared by 5 bases and J by 5 bases, with 10 bases between. The CDR3 contains 13 residues. Germline lookup yields CDR1 MNHEY and CDR2 SMNVEV (reference sequence). CDR3 protein: CASSLGYYQPQHF. The CDR3 nucleotides are TGTGCCAGCAGTCTAGGGTATTATCAGCCCCAGCATTTT.

V is TRBV12-3 or TRBV12-4 and J is TRBJ1-2, with D unclear. The CDR3 loop spans 12 amino acids. V lost 3 bases to trimming and J lost 10 bases, with 12 bases between them. The CDR3 nucleotides read TGTGCCAGCAGTTTGGTGGGCCCAGACTACACCTTC. This encodes CASSLVGPDYTF.

The chain joins TRBV9 to TRBJ2-7; the D gene is possibly TRBD1 (6 bases). This CDR3 comprises 14 residues. The V end was cut by 3 bases, the J end by 4 bases, with 14 bases between. Germline V CDR1 and CDR2: SGDLS, YYNGEE. CDR3 DNA sequence: TGTGCCAGCAGCGAGCGGCAGGGGCCTTACGAGCAGTACTTC. Its translation: CASSERQGPYEQYF. The variable domain in full, completed from reference TRBV9 and TRBJ2-7, reads DSGVTQTPKHLITATGQRVTLRCSPRSGDLSVYWYQQSLDQGLQFLIQYYNGEERAKGNILERFSAQQFPDLHSELNLSSLELGDSALYFCASSERQGPYEQYFGPGTRLTVT.

The rearrangement uses TRBV11-3 and TRBJ2-7, with 7 bases fitting TRBD1. Germline loops: CDR1 SGHNT, CDR2 YENEEA. This CDR3 comprises 13 residues. J gave up 4 bases and V 4 bases, and 4 bases lay outside the gene matches. DNA for the CDR3: TGTGCCAGCAGCTCAGGGACAGCGTACGAGCAGTACTTC. This translates into CASSSGTAYEQYF.

The rearrangement uses TRBV2 and TRBJ2-7; TRBD2 matches 9 bases. The trim removed 8 bases at V and 2 bases at J, leaving 4 bases unmatched. Germline loops: CDR1 SNHLY, CDR2 FYNNEI. CDR3 length: 13 residues. CDR3 amino acids: CASLSGRAYEQYF. The DNA of the CDR3 is TGTGCCAGCCTTAGCGGGAGAGCCTACGAGCAGTACTTC.

As concerns this clone: Its ends do not fully match the called genes, so a read error is possible. The chain joins TRBV7-9 to TRBJ2-3; 10 positions match TRBD2. The CDR3 length is 15 residues. Germline loops: CDR1 SEHNR, CDR2 FQNEAQ (reference sequence). The CDR3 loop is CASSLAGVPADTQYF. The CDR3 coding sequence is TGTGCCAGCAGCCTAGCGGGAGTACCCGCAGATACGCAGTATTTT.

The rearrangement joins TRBV5-1 to TRBJ1-4; D remains unclear. V lost 5 bases and J lost 3, with 11 bases in between. The germline CDR1 and CDR2 sequences are SGHRS and YFSETQ. This CDR3 has 14 residues. CDR3 in amino acids: CASSTDTSNEKLFF. The CDR3, as DNA: TGCGCCAGCAGTACAGACACCTCTAATGAAAAACTGTTTTTT.

J is TRBJ1-1 and V is TRBV10-3, with 9 nucleotides matching TRBD1. V dropped 2 bases and J dropped 1; count of bases not matched to a gene: 8. Per germline, CDR1 ENHRY and CDR2 SYGVKD. The CDR3 is 17 residues long. CDR3 sequence: CAISERGDRVGNTEAFF. The CDR3, as DNA: TGTGCCATCAGTGAGAGGGGGGACAGGGTTGGGAACACTGAAGCTTTCTTT.

V usage is TRBV7-9 and J usage is TRBJ2-3; TRBD2 is a possible D gene (5 bases). Trimming removed 3 bases at V and 5 bases at J, with 18 bases between. Germline loops: CDR1 SEHNR, CDR2 FQNEAQ (reference sequence). The CDR3 totals 16 residues. CDR3 protein: CASSFLKALREDTQYF. The DNA of the CDR3 is TGTGCCAGCAGCTTCCTTAAGGCACTTCGGGAAGATACGCAGTATTTT.

This chain joins TRBV6-2 or TRBV6-3 and TRBJ1-2; 9 bases map to TRBD1. V shed 4 bases and J 5 bases; nucleotides not matched to a gene: 8. The germline V gene encodes CDR1 MNHEY and CDR2 SVGEGT. The CDR3 consists of 15 residues. The CDR3 loop is CASSSGQGSGYGYTF. The CDR3 DNA sequence: TGTGCCAGCAGTTCCGGACAGGGGAGTGGATATGGCTACACCTTC.

The V call is TRBV6-5, the J call TRBJ2-7; 8 nucleotides agree with TRBD1. This CDR3 has 15 amino acids. Germline CDR1 MNHEY, CDR2 SVGAGI. Unmatched junction bases numbered 13, after V lost 6 bases and J lost 6 bases. The CDR3, as DNA: TGTGCCAGCAGCCTTGACAGGGGAAGGGCAGCCGAGCAGTACTTC. Amino acids: CASSLDRGRAAEQYF.

The CDR3, as DNA: TGTGCCAGCAGCCAACAGGGAAGGGCCCAGTACTTC. This sequence encodes CASSQQGRAQYF. The gene calls are TRBV12-3 or TRBV12-4 and TRBJ2-5; D possibly corresponds to TRBD1 (6 bases). CDR3 size: 12 residues. With 6 bases removed from V and 9 bases from J, the gap between germline ends came to 14 bases.